The T cell receptor (beta chain) described here comes from a study of T cell repertoires in cytomegalovirus infection. This clonotype was found many times. Its antigen is still unknown. CDR3 size: 16 residues. The V end was cut by 1 base, the J end by 1 base, with 11 bases between. Using its own MiXCR run on the reads, TCRdb lists one record per CDR3 protein. The table shows roughly 350,000 distinct CDR3 sequences, with roughly 34% occurring only once. The chain links TRBV12-3 or TRBV12-4 to TRBJ1-5; a possible D gene is TRBD1 (6 bases). The sample in question was cultured PBMCs, obtained from culture after CMV antigen stimulation. The TCR comes from a human donor in good health (CMV status not recorded). Some clones in this sample may be carry-over from other donors' samples. The CDR3 nucleotides are TGTGCCAGCAGTTTAGTCCTAGGGGGAAGCAATCAGCCCCAGCATTTT. Translating gives CASSLVLGGSNQPQHF.